This T cell receptor beta chain was recorded in a study of cytotoxic CD8 clonotypes in ibrutinib-treated CLL listed by TCRdb under 2021. Looking at the study overall: In this cohort, more than 14 patients were treatment-naive and about a dozen were relapsed/refractory, while under 18 had unmutated IGHV. Responses were partial in roughly 24 patients and complete in 2; after median about 5.5 years follow-up, about 14 stayed in remission and about twelve progressed. Response samples were taken after a median of 12 months on treatment, ranging from about 6 to 40 months. An average of around 250,000 productive templates and about 100,000 productive rearrangements was obtained per sample. Of the approximately 90 participants in the trial, approximately 25 had longitudinal samples available. Cryopreserved peripheral blood mononuclear cells were collected at three points: before therapy, at response, and at either sustained remission or disease progression. Every remission and progressive disease sample was obtained while ibrutinib was still being received by the patients. Overall results and qualifications from the work: Sampling times were not matched between sustained-remission and progressing patients, and lymph node repertoires were not studied. Baseline clonality exceeded that of age-matched healthy donors and correlated strongly with circulating CD8+ T-cell counts. Public clonotypes were rare and either shrank or stayed stable during treatment, and the rise in clonality at ibrutinib response reflected expansion of private clonotypes. Clonality rose at ibrutinib response, remained stable during sustained remission, and dropped back toward baseline at progression.

The CDR3 goes from the cysteine to the phenylalanine over 12 residues. The read is trimmed to its CDR3 DNA, 36 bases read in frame from base 1. The germline V gene provides CDR1 SNHLY and CDR2 FYNNEI. V is pared back by 3 bases and J by 2 bases, with 4 bases lying between the germline termini. Read against the paper, the sample's time point label means: roughly 12 months on ibrutinib. For TCR beta library preparation, about 2 micrograms of genomic DNA was extracted from cryopreserved PBMCs. Longitudinal blood samples from CLL patients on ibrutinib monotherapy underwent high-throughput TCR beta sequencing. The patients were enrolled in a single-center, open-label phase 2 trial of ibrutinib monotherapy. This clone was seen a few times. Its specific antigen is unknown. The input lacks base qualities; no much larger clone sits a single base away. Each clonotype received, on average, around 10x coverage in deep resolution sequencing performed on a MiSeq, where the target depth lay between 1 in 1 million and 1 in 200,000 T cells. The immunoSEQ hsTCRB Kit was used to generate TCR beta libraries. In the original analysis: The data were analyzed with ImmunoSEQ Analyzer and ImmunoSEQ Data Assistant, and V, D and J gene assignments followed IMGT definitions. Clonality, which ranges from 0 to 1, was calculated as one minus the normalized Shannon entropy of productive rearrangement frequencies. Only overrepresented clonotypes making up at least 0.05% of each patient's repertoire were included in the public clonotype analysis. About 13 age-matched healthy donor repertoires from immuneACCESS were used as controls for clonality. Imported from immuneACCESS, the table was reduced by TCRdb to in-frame sequences with V and J called. These copies leave out some clones; in studies compared against another copy, an unresolved V gene accounts for under half, and the cause of the remainder is not known. The DNA was the basis for D and trimming; V, J and clone size are from that table. The sample contains more than 140,000 clones, about 72% of them found a single time. The top ten clones comprise 25% to 30% of the sample.

The material was PBMCs, obtained after 12 months of ibrutinib treatment. This sequence was found in a human donor with chronic lymphocytic leukemia. The sequence links TRBV2 to TRBJ1-2; no confident D gene assignment can be made. The bases are TGTGCCAGCAGTGATAACAACTATGGCTACACCTTC. It translates to CASSDNNYGYTF.